This paragraph reports one T cell receptor (beta chain). This clonotype was counted a few times. Its antigen is currently not known. Base quality data are lacking; no much larger clone is found one base away. The CDR3 sequence holds 15 residues, the cysteine and phenylalanine included. Here the CDR3 DNA is all that survives: 45 bases in frame from base 1. From the germline V gene (reference sequence), CDR1 is WNHNN and CDR2 is SYGVQD. V is trimmed back by 3 bases and J by 2 bases, and the junction contains 3 bases that no gene match accounts for. These data come from a study of T cells in Graves' hyperthyroidism and ophthalmopathy (dated by TCRdb to the late 2010s). About the full investigation: Peripheral blood was sampled at the time of initial diagnosis, prior to any treatment. A discovery cohort of fewer than 110 patients, about 40 with Graves' ophthalmopathy and about 58 with stable Graves' hyperthyroidism, was used to find distinguishing TCR V-J signatures. Prospective prediction of ophthalmopathy was tested in an independent validation cohort of about 19 hyperthyroidism patients and 17 patients who later progressed to ophthalmopathy. The 100 discovery patients were randomly split 7:3 into training and test sets. Thyroid tissue and blood T-cell repertoires from about six Graves' hyperthyroidism patients were also compared in the study. Following sampling, methimazole starting at 30 mg daily was given to hyperthyroidism patients, and high-dose intravenous methylprednisolone was given to ophthalmopathy patients. The paper reports TCR Vbeta CDR3 sequencing of approximately 130 peripheral blood samples: approximately 41 ophthalmopathy, fewer than 80 hyperthyroidism and around 17 progressor patients. Beyond this particular receptor, the publication reports: In validation, the model predicted progression to ophthalmopathy with around 71% sensitivity and 72% to 85% specificity, a median of 6.5 months before onset. No statistical method was used to set the sample size in advance, and investigators knew the group allocation. Blood samples also contained most of the expanded thyroid clonotypes (frequency above 0.001), which suggests that blood repertoires may reflect thyroid immune responses. Ophthalmopathy was separated from stable hyperthyroidism by a 13 V-J signature model, with approximately 90% sensitivity and 81% to 82% specificity obtained in cross-validation and 80%/75% obtained in testing.

Amplification of TCR beta CDR3 regions was carried out from RNA transcripts. The TCR CDR3 was subjected to a first round of RT-PCR using the HTBI primer set and the Qiagen OneStep RT-PCR kit. Libraries were constructed in a second round of multiplex PCR, after which size selection and purification were carried out. Paired-end sequencing of the libraries was performed with 100 bp reads on an Illumina HiSeq2000. From the authors' description of their analysis: Raw data were processed with SOAPnuke, discarding reads with adapters, uncalled bases, mean Phred below 15, or no exact constant-primer or identifier match. COPE v1.2.5 was used to merge high-quality paired reads, and clonotypes were defined as unique nucleotide sequences. MiTCR v1.1 was used to align the clonotypes against IMGT TRBV, TRBD and TRBJ reference segments. The analysis was restricted to V-J combinations with a frequency above 0.0001, which together covered about 99% of the repertoires. A TCS score was defined as the ratio between F50 (clonal expansion) and ExV (chaos), using BLOSUM62-based TCRdist between CDR3 peptides within each V-J. Welch's t-statistics and random forest reduced roughly 540 V-J features to roughly 13, which were used in a naive Bayes classifier (R e1071). Starting from the raw public reads, TCRdb applied fastp trimming at Q25, assembled clones with MiXCR and retained in-frame beta chains. Rows matching on CDR3 protein sequence are summarized as one entry with the most common DNA and genes. For this entry, the V and J calls and clone size follow TCRdb and not the study's own pipeline. Within this sample are hundreds of thousands of distinct CDR3 sequences, with roughly 20% of them counted one time only. In total, the top ten clones hold under 35% of the sample.

Ophthalmopathy patients had moderately to severely active disease, Clinical Activity Score of at least 3, NOSPECS grade of at least 4, and duration under 3 months. Patients with uncontrolled infections, other autoimmune diseases, pregnancy or lactation were excluded. Diagnoses relied on clinical symptoms, serum thyroxine and TRAb, thyroid ultrasound and orbital computed tomography. Ficoll-Paque density gradient centrifugation was used to isolate PBMCs from around 10 ml of fresh peripheral blood. Total RNA was extracted with Trizol reagent, and quality was checked on an Agilent 2100 Bioanalyzer. This clonotype was sampled from a man aged 25-40 years with Graves' ophthalmopathy. Sequenced: blood. The chain was built from TRBV10-1 and TRBJ2-7; TRBD2 aligns with 11 central bases. The CDR3 reads CASSETSGSPYEQYF. The DNA reads TGCGCCAGCAGTGAAACTAGCGGGAGCCCCTACGAGCAGTACTTC.